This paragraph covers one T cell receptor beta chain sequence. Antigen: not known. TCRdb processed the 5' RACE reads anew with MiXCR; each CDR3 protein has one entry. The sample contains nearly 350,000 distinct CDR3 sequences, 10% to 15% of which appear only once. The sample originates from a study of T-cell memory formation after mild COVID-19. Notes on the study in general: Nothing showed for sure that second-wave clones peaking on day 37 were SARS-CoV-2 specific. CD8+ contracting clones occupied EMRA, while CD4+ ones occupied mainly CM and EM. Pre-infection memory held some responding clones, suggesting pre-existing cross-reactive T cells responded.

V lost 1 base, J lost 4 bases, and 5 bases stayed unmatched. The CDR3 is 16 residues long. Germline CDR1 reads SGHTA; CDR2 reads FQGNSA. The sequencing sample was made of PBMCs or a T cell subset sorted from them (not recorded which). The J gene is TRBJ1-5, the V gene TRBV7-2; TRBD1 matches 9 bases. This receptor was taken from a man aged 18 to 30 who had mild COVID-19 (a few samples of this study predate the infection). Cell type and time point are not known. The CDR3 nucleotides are TGTGCCAGCAGCTTAGTGGGGACAGGGCATAATCAGCCCCAGCATTTT. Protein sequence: CASSLVGTGHNQPQHF. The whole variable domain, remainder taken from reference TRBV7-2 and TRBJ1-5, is GAGVSQSPSNKVTEKGKDVELRCDPISGHTALYWYRQSLGQGLEFLIYFQGNSAPDKSGLPSDRFSAERTGGSVSTLTIQRTQQEDSAVYLCASSLVGTGHNQPQHFGDGTRLSIL.